The rows below give T cell receptor beta chains drawn from one sample of a study of shared clonotypes between healthy human individuals. Repertoires were generated with immunoSEQ multiplex PCR, while TCRdb's copy carries only in-frame clones and drops some. This sample has 2.5 million or so clones, with 85% to 95% found just once. The sequencing input was naive CD4+ T cells sorted from blood. These receptors all come from a man aged 18 to 29 in good health. CDR3s include the opening cysteine and the closing phenylalanine or tryptophan. The D gene is left open where the match is weak. For some rows the clone size is stated as once, few or many, or as a class when expanded; others skip it.

TGTGCCAGCAGCTCGGCCTACGAGCAGTACTTC,CASSSAYEQYF,few,TRBV11-2,-,TRBJ2-7
TGTGCCAGCAGCTTAGACAGCTGGCAGCCGAACACTGAAGCTTTCTTT,CASSLDSWQPNTEAFF,-,TRBV5-4,-,TRBJ1-1
TGTGCCATCAGATTCGACAGGGGCGAGGAGACCCAGTACTTC,CAIRFDRGEETQYF,-,TRBV10-3,TRBD1,TRBJ2-5
TGTGCCAGCACCCTGGGACAGGGGGATTCACCCCTCCACTTT,CASTLGQGDSPLHF,-,TRBV6-5,TRBD1,TRBJ1-6
TGTGCCAGCAGTTTAGTGTATAGCAATCAGCCCCAGCATTTT,CASSLVYSNQPQHF,-,TRBV6-5,-,TRBJ1-5
TGTGCCAGCAGTGCCCAGACAGTGTCGGGTGGGACCCAGTACTTC,CASSAQTVSGGTQYF,-,TRBV6-1,-,TRBJ2-5
TGTGCCAGCAGCTTCGGAGGAAATGGCTACACCTTC,CASSFGGNGYTF,-,TRBV7-9,-,TRBJ1-2
TGTGCCAGCAGTGTGTTAGCGGGGGGCGAGCAGTACTTC,CASSVLAGGEQYF,-,TRBV2,TRBD2,TRBJ2-7
TGTGCCAGCAGCAAAAGATGTTTCTACGAGCAGTACTTC,CASSKRCFYEQYF,-,TRBV21-1,-,TRBJ2-7
TGTGCCAGCAGGGGTCTATCCGGGGAGCTGTTTTTT,CASRGLSGELFF,-,TRBV9,-,TRBJ2-2
TGTGCCAGCAGTACCCGGGCCAGCACAGATACGCAGTATTTT,CASSTRASTDTQYF,-,TRBV6-6,-,TRBJ2-3
TGTGCCAGCAGCCCAGGGGTTTTGGGGAATCAGCCCCAGCATTTT,CASSPGVLGNQPQHF,-,TRBV5-6,-,TRBJ1-5
TGTGCCAGCAGCTCAAATTGGCAGGCGACGAACTATGGCTACACCTTC,CASSSNWQATNYGYTF,-,TRBV7-2,-,TRBJ1-2
TGTGCCAGCACGTTGGGACTAGCGGGTTACAATGAGCAGTTCTTC,CASTLGLAGYNEQFF,once,TRBV7-2,TRBD2,TRBJ2-1